These T cell receptor beta chains were read from a single sample in a study of T cell changes during pregnancy in multiple sclerosis. The assay was immunoSEQ multiplex PCR, and TCRdb's table has in-frame clones only and misses some. The data show more than 50,000 clones, with more than 90% seen just once and 3% to 4% held by the top ten. Sample: peripheral blood, taken in the first trimester of pregnancy. Receptors were obtained from a female donor in good health, enrolled as a control in a pregnancy study. Both conserved end residues are part of each CDR3. D genes are given only for firm matches. A clone size is listed for some rows: how often the clone was seen (once, few, many), or a class if it is expanded.

TRBD2,.,TRBV4-3,TRBJ2-2,21,CASSQATGTSGSQANTGELFF,TGCGCCAGCAGCCAAGCCACGGGAACTAGCGGTTCCCAGGCGAACACCGGGGAGCTGTTTTTT
.,once,TRBV9,TRBJ2-1,13,CASSVAVFGEEFF,TGTGCCAGCAGCGTGGCCGTATTCGGGGAGGAGTTCTTC
TRBD1,.,TRBV5-1,TRBJ1-1,17,CASSLDRSGTGNTEAFF,TGCGCCAGCAGCTTGGATCGTTCCGGGACAGGTAACACTGAAGCTTTCTTT
TRBD1,.,TRBV9,TRBJ1-2,14,CASSATGQGDGYTF,TGTGCCAGCAGCGCGACCGGACAGGGTGACGGCTACACCTTC
.,.,TRBV27,TRBJ2-5,15,CASSLGRGLGETQYF,TGTGCCAGCAGTTTAGGTCGAGGGTTGGGGGAGACCCAGTACTTC
TRBD1,.,TRBV7-6,TRBJ2-1,14,CASSPQGAYNEQFF,TGTGCCAGCTCTCCCCAGGGGGCATACAATGAGCAGTTCTTC
TRBD2,.,TRBV7-3,TRBJ2-1,16,CASSSGLAGVRSEQFF,TGTGCCAGCAGCTCGGGACTAGCGGGGGTAAGGAGTGAGCAGTTCTTC
.,.,TRBV18,TRBJ1-1,18,CASSPRGREEVRNTEAFF,TGTGCCAGCTCACCACGGGGCAGGGAGGAAGTTAGGAACACTGAAGCTTTCTTT
TRBD1,.,TRBV6-5,TRBJ1-1,15,CASTSARTGNTEAFF,TGTGCCAGCACATCCGCTAGGACAGGCAACACTGAAGCTTTCTTT
.,.,TRBV7-9,TRBJ2-6,15,CASNPGSSGANVLTF,TGTGCCAGCAACCCGGGGAGCTCTGGGGCCAACGTCCTGACTTTC
TRBD1,.,TRBV5-6,TRBJ2-5,14,CASSATGGGETQYF,TGTGCCAGCAGTGCTACAGGGGGCGGAGAGACCCAGTACTTC
TRBD1,.,TRBV5-6,TRBJ2-3,15,CASSLGQGNPDTQYF,TGTGCCAGCAGCTTGGGACAGGGGAACCCAGATACGCAGTATTTT
.,.,TRBV19,TRBJ1-1,12,CASPSPTMVTFF,TGTGCCAGTCCTAGTCCGACTATGGTAACTTTCTTT
TRBD1,.,TRBV2,TRBJ2-3,15,CATSSGQGWTDTQYF,TGTGCCACCTCAAGCGGACAGGGATGGACAGATACGCAGTATTTT
TRBD2,.,TRBV10-3,TRBJ2-7,14,CAIRRTSGSYEQYF,TGTGCCATCAGGCGAACTAGCGGGAGCTACGAGCAGTACTTC
.,once,TRBV7-9,TRBJ1-2,15,CASSLGAGPRGGYTF,TGTGCCAGCAGCTTAGGAGCAGGTCCCCGTGGGGGCTACACCTTC
.,.,TRBV30,TRBJ2-3,12,CAWSVATDTQYF,TGTGCCTGGAGTGTAGCCACAGATACGCAGTATTTT
TRBD2,.,TRBV30,TRBJ2-5,14,CAWSGLAGQETQYF,TGTGCCTGGAGTGGACTAGCGGGGCAAGAGACCCAGTACTTC
TRBD2,.,TRBV11-1,TRBJ2-5,16,CASSSITLAGEETQYF,TGTGCCAGCAGCTCGATAACCTTAGCGGGGGAAGAGACCCAGTACTTC
.,.,TRBV7-2,TRBJ2-7,15,CASSLALGGGDEQYF,TGTGCCAGCAGCTTAGCGCTCGGGGGAGGCGACGAGCAGTACTTC
TRBD1,.,TRBV7-3,TRBJ2-1,15,CASSSAGGRDNEQFF,TGTGCCAGCAGCTCCGCAGGGGGCAGGGACAATGAGCAGTTCTTC
.,.,TRBV29-1,TRBJ1-2,15,CSVEVYETTLRGYTF,TGCAGCGTTGAAGTCTATGAGACGACCTTGAGGGGCTACACCTTC
.,.,TRBV7-6,TRBJ1-1,16,CASSLERSRGYTEAFF,TGTGCCAGCAGCTTAGAAAGGTCTCGAGGATACACTGAAGCTTTCTTT
TRBD2,.,TRBV19,TRBJ2-1,15,CASTLTSVSYNEQFF,TGTGCCAGTACCCTAACTAGCGTCTCCTACAATGAGCAGTTCTTC
.,.,TRBV11-2,TRBJ2-7,14,CASSLQGSTYEQYF,TGTGCCAGCAGCTTACAGGGTTCTACCTACGAGCAGTACTTC
TRBD1,.,TRBV11-2,TRBJ1-1,13,CASSQGEKTEAFF,TGTGCCAGCAGCCAGGGGGAAAAGACTGAAGCTTTCTTT
TRBD2,.,TRBV4-1,TRBJ2-1,18,CASSPTSGPTSSYNEQFF,TGCGCCAGCAGCCCCACTAGCGGGCCTACAAGCTCCTACAATGAGCAGTTCTTC
.,.,TRBV4-2,TRBJ1-2,14,CASSQDAGYNGYTF,TGTGCCAGCAGCCAAGATGCAGGGTATAATGGCTACACCTTC
.,once,TRBV11-3,TRBJ1-2,12,CASSLGGYGYTF,TGTGCCAGCAGCTTAGGCGGATATGGCTACACCTTC
.,.,TRBV6-5,TRBJ1-2,13,CASYNRVNYGYTF,TGTGCCAGTTACAACAGGGTAAACTATGGCTACACCTTC
.,.,TRBV6-5,TRBJ1-4,13,CASRLSGNEKLFF,TGTGCCAGCAGACTCAGCGGTAATGAAAAACTGTTTTTT
TRBD2,once,TRBV4-2,TRBJ2-1,17,CASSRQLAGGEKNEQFF,TGTGCCAGCAGCCGTCAATTAGCGGGGGGGGAGAAAAATGAGCAGTTCTTC
.,.,TRBV27,TRBJ2-3,16,CASSGTGAAGGGTQYF,TGTGCCAGCAGTGGAACGGGAGCGGCCGGCGGAGGTACGCAGTATTTT
.,.,TRBV7-9,TRBJ2-1,13,CASSLDPGLKQFF,TGTGCCAGCAGCTTGGACCCGGGACTTAAGCAGTTCTTC
.,.,TRBV2,TRBJ2-1,13,CASMRTGYNEQFF,TGTGCCAGCATGAGGACGGGATACAATGAGCAGTTCTTC
.,.,TRBV23-1,TRBJ2-7,13,CASSYVLNYEQYF,TGCGCCAGCAGTTATGTATTAAACTACGAGCAGTACTTC
.,.,TRBV6-1,TRBJ1-1,13,CAIAGWANTEAFF,TGTGCCATCGCAGGGTGGGCGAACACTGAAGCTTTCTTT
.,once,TRBV18,TRBJ2-3,15,CASSPPRTRTDTQYF,TGTGCCAGCTCACCACCTCGGACACGCACAGATACGCAGTATTTT
.,.,TRBV19,TRBJ2-1,16,CASREGGRWGPNEQFF,TGTGCCAGTAGGGAGGGAGGCAGATGGGGCCCCAATGAGCAGTTCTTC
.,many,TRBV6-5,TRBJ2-7,14,CASSYNGGSYEQYF,TGTGCCAGCAGTTACAACGGGGGCTCCTACGAGCAGTACTTC